Presented here are 20 T cell receptor beta chains from one specimen sequenced in a study of blood T cells in healthy people across ages. It was with a sample-barcoded 5' primer and a J-beta primer mix that a second PCR of about 6 to 12 cycles was run. TCRdb ran MiXCR on the 5' RACE reads and lists one entry per CDR3 protein. This table has about 970,000 distinct CDR3 sequences, roughly 51% appearing once. The specimen sequenced was blood. The receptor set was obtained from a woman between 55 and 75 years old in good health.

This chain joins TRBV7-2 and TRBJ1-4, with D maybe TRBD1 (6 bases). Per germline, CDR1 SGHTA and CDR2 FQGNSA. The germline V and J ends were trimmed by 3 bases and 0 bases, with 11 bases remaining between them. The CDR3 length is 16 residues. Here the CDR3 DNA reads TGTGCCAGCAGCTTGCAGGGGACTGCAACTAATGAAAAACTGTTTTTT. Amino acid sequence: CASSLQGTATNEKLFF.

This clonotype was counted a few times. The CDR3 spells CASSFTGLAGGSDEQYF. The CDR3 DNA is TGCGCCAGCAGCTTTACAGGACTAGCGGGAGGAAGCGATGAGCAGTACTTC. This chain joins TRBV5-1 and TRBJ2-7, with 14 nucleotides matching TRBD2. The CDR3 is made up of 17 amino acids. V lost 2 bases, J lost 7 bases, and 11 bases stayed unmatched. Germline V gives CDR1 SGHRS, CDR2 YFSETQ. Based on the CDR3 plus reference TRBV5-1 and TRBJ2-7, the full variable domain is KAGVTQTPRYLIKTRGQQVTLSCSPISGHRSVSWYQQTPGQGLQFLFEYFSETQRNKGNFPGRFSGRQFSNSRSEMNVSTLELGDSALYLCASSFTGLAGGSDEQYFGPGTRLTVT.

This clonotype was seen a few times. The chain joins TRBV7-6 to TRBJ1-4; D may be TRBD1 (5 bases). Germline CDR1 SGHVS, CDR2 FNYEAQ. The V and J ends lost 1 base and 7 bases respectively, with 10 bases between them. This CDR3 is 14 amino acids long. CDR3 bases: TGTGCCAGCAGCTTAGGGGGCGTGGGTGAAAAACTGTTTTTT. It yields the protein CASSLGGVGEKLFF.

This clonotype has more than one count but fewer than ten. The V gene is TRBV25-1, the J gene TRBJ2-4, with TRBD2 as a possible D gene (6 bases). Germline assignment: CDR1 MGHDK and CDR2 SYGVNS. With 2 bases removed from V and 0 bases from J, the gap between germline ends came to 17 bases. The CDR3 is 18 amino acids. The CDR3 reads CASSESGVRGQAKNIQYF. CDR3 in DNA: TGTGCCAGCAGTGAAAGTGGGGTGCGGGGCCAAGCCAAAAACATTCAGTACTTC.

This clonotype came up once. The chain is built from TRBV7-2 and TRBJ2-7; 9 bases map to TRBD2. Losses at the gene ends were 1 base for V and 7 bases for J; bases not matched to a gene: 8. The CDR3 covers 15 residues. The germline V gene encodes CDR1 SGHTA and CDR2 FQGNSA. The CDR3 DNA follows: TGTGCCAGCAGCTTAGTTAGCGGGAGTAACAATGAGCAGTACTTC. It translates to CASSLVSGSNNEQYF.

The chain combines TRBV28 with TRBJ1-5; perhaps TRBD1 as D (6 bases). Trimming removed 7 bases at V and 2 bases at J, with 18 bases between. Germline values: CDR1 MDHEN, CDR2 SYDVKM. This CDR3 has 16 amino acids. The CDR3 sequence: CASITRRGLGNQPQHF. In DNA form, the CDR3 reads TGTGCCAGCATTACCAGACGGGGGCTTGGCAATCAGCCCCAGCATTTT.

This chain connects TRBV18 to TRBJ2-4, with D maybe TRBD1 (5 bases). The CDR3 totals 17 residues. V lost 2 bases and J 2 bases, leaving 16 bases between the germline ends. Looked up from germline, CDR1 is KGHSH and CDR2 is LQKENI. CDR3 loop: CASSPKQGIVTKNIQYF. The CDR3 DNA reads TGTGCCAGCTCACCAAAGCAGGGTATCGTGACCAAAAACATTCAGTACTTC.

The CDR3 reads CASSSGLAVPYEQYF. CDR3 DNA sequence: TGTGCCAGCAGTTCGGGACTAGCGGTGCCCTACGAGCAGTACTTC. The chain joins TRBV28 to TRBJ2-7; 11 nucleotides match TRBD2. The CDR3 extends over 15 amino acids. J was trimmed by 2 bases and V by 4 bases; bases with no gene match: 4. Germline-derived CDR1 and CDR2 are MDHEN and SYDVKM.

V is TRBV4-1 and J is TRBJ2-5, with 9 nucleotides matching TRBD1. The CDR3 extends over 15 amino acids. CDR1 and CDR2 (germline): MGHRA, YSYEKL. V lost 0 bases and J lost 7; bases outside the gene matches: 6. The CDR3 nucleotides are TGCGCCAGCAGCCAAGATGGGGGACAGGGAGTGACCCAGTACTTC. Translating gives CASSQDGGQGVTQYF.

The chain links TRBV3-1 to TRBJ1-4; no firm D call. The CDR3 is made up of 14 amino acids. V gave up 1 base and J gave up 4 bases, with 7 bases separating them. The germline gives CDR1 LGHDT, CDR2 YNNKEL (reference sequence). DNA for the CDR3: TGTGCCAGCAGCCAAGCCTCCATTAATGAAAAACTGTTTTTT. It yields the protein CASSQASINEKLFF.

This clonotype was detected only a few times. V and J are TRBV9 and TRBJ1-2, with D perhaps TRBD1 (6 bases). V gave up 0 bases and J gave up 7 bases, with 13 bases separating them. This CDR3 contains 14 residues. The germline V gene has CDR1 SGDLS and CDR2 YYNGEE. This CDR3 is CASSVVRGPGGYTF. Here the CDR3 DNA reads TGTGCCAGCAGCGTAGTGCGGGGGCCAGGTGGCTACACCTTC.

The chain joins TRBV6-2 or TRBV6-3 to TRBJ2-1; a weak D match, TRBD2 (7 bases). Germline lookup yields CDR1 MNHEY and CDR2 SVGEGT. CDR3 length: 13 amino acids. Between the trimmed V and J ends, which lost 8 bases and 8 bases, there was a span of 16 bases. In DNA, the CDR3 is TGTGCCAGCCAAGGGGGGGGTAGGGATGAGCAGTTCTTC. The encoded protein is CASQGGGRDEQFF.

This chain joins TRBV10-3 and TRBJ1-1; tentative D call: TRBD1 (5 bases). The germline V gene encodes CDR1 ENHRY and CDR2 SYGVKD. Deletions cut 2 bases from V and 2 bases from J, with 12 bases between. The CDR3 totals 15 residues. DNA for the CDR3: TGTGCCATCAGTGAGCCGGGAAGGGGTAACACTGAAGCTTTCTTT. As protein: CAISEPGRGNTEAFF.

The chain joins TRBV20-1 to TRBJ2-3; 11 bases are a match to TRBD2. The CDR3 sequence is 15 residues long. J gave up 1 base and V 6 bases, and 6 bases lay outside the gene matches. Germline values: CDR1 DFQATT, CDR2 SNEGSKA (reference sequence). CDR3 nucleotides: TGCAGTGCCAAACCGGGACTAGCGGGCACAGATACGCAGTATTTT. Translating gives CSAKPGLAGTDTQYF.

As to this clonotype: A read error may account for a junction end that differs from germline. The gene calls are TRBV6-2 or TRBV6-3 and TRBJ2-4, with 7 bases matching TRBD2. Germline assignment: CDR1 MNHEY and CDR2 SVGEGT. There are 17 residues in the CDR3. The CDR3 here is CAGRKKILAAAKNIQYF. In nucleotides, the CDR3 is TGTGCCGGCAGAAAAAAGATCCTAGCGGCAGCCAAAAACATTCAGTACTTC.

This clonotype was picked up a small number of times. The genes are TRBV7-6 and TRBJ1-2; no clear D. The ends were cut back, 1 base at V and 3 bases at J, with 12 bases in the middle. CDR1 and CDR2 from the germline V gene are SGHVS and FNYEAQ. This CDR3 is built from 15 residues. Written as DNA, the CDR3 is TGTGCCAGCAGCTTAGAACCCGGGGTTGACTATGGCTACACCTTC. It translates to CASSLEPGVDYGYTF.

Notes on this clonotype: The junction departs from the called germline gene at one end, perhaps through a read error. This sequence joins TRBV5-1 and TRBJ2-3; 14 bases line up with TRBD2. This CDR3 has 16 amino acids. CDR1 SGHRS and CDR2 YFSETQ come from the germline V gene. In DNA, the CDR3 is TGCGTCAGCAGCCGGGGACTAGCGGGAGAAGAAGATACGCAGTATTTT. Protein: CVSSRGLAGEEDTQYF.

The rearrangement joins TRBV27 to TRBJ1-2, with D hard to call. Looked up from germline, CDR1 is MNHEY and CDR2 is SMNVEV (reference sequence). The CDR3 extends over 14 amino acids. V lost 6 bases and J 0 bases, leaving 11 bases between the germline ends. CDR3 coding DNA: TGTGCCAGCAGGAAAAAACCTACTAACTATGGCTACACCTTC. Its translation is CASRKKPTNYGYTF.

The rearrangement links TRBV24-1 to TRBJ2-1; 9 nucleotides align to TRBD2. Trimming at V came to 4 bases and at J to 5 bases, leaving 5 bases not matched to a gene. The CDR3 totals 15 residues. Germline V gene lookup returns CDR1 KGHDR and CDR2 SFDVKD. CDR3 DNA sequence: TGTGCCACCAGTGACCCGGGACTAGCTCACAATGAGCAGTTCTTC. Its protein product is CATSDPGLAHNEQFF.

V gene TRBV29-1 combines with J gene TRBJ1-2; 10 bases map to TRBD1. The V and J ends lost 6 bases and 4 bases, in that order; junction bases with no gene match: 5. Germline V CDR1 and CDR2: SQVTM, ANQGSEA. This CDR3 spans 13 amino acids. The CDR3 bases are TGCAGCGTAGGGACAGGGGTCGCCTATGGCTACACCTTC. This sequence encodes CSVGTGVAYGYTF.